This entry lists 28 T cell receptor beta chains sequenced from one sample in a study of cytomegalovirus exposure and HLA in healthy donors. Primers: 60 Vbeta forward and 13 Jbeta reverse. TCRdb's copy holds only in-frame clones and misses some; the assay was immunoSEQ multiplex PCR. Of approximately 97,000 clones listed, 55% to 80% are singletons. What was sequenced was PBMCs. The source is a man aged 35 to 55 in good health and CMV-seronegative.

The chain employs TRBV5-1 and TRBJ1-2; 11 nucleotides match TRBD1. This CDR3 has 16 amino acids. Germline CDR1 and CDR2: SGHRS and YFSETQ. With 7 bases clipped from V and 3 bases from J, the junction kept 11 bases outside the gene matches. The CDR3 coding sequence is TGCGCCAGCGATTTGACCGGGACAGGGGGTTACTATGGCTACACCTTC. It encodes CASDLTGTGGYYGYTF.

This clone has only one observation. This rearrangement joins TRBV19 to TRBJ1-2; D unresolved. Trimming took 8 bases from V and 4 from J, leaving 14 bases between them. CDR3 length: 13 residues. Germline V gene data show CDR1 as LNHDA and CDR2 as SQIVND (reference sequence). The CDR3 loop is CASFGFSGYGYTF. Written as DNA, the CDR3 is TGTGCCAGTTTCGGGTTTTCGGGCTATGGCTACACCTTC.

This chain links TRBV27 with TRBJ2-5; a weak D match, TRBD1 (6 bases). V dropped 7 bases and J dropped 1 base, with 13 bases sitting between them. Per the germline V gene, CDR1 is MNHEY and CDR2 is SMNVEV (reference sequence). The CDR3 covers 14 residues. The CDR3 spells CASMKNRAQETQYF. CDR3 sequence (DNA): TGTGCCAGCATGAAAAACAGGGCCCAAGAGACCCAGTACTTC.

V is TRBV7-8 and J is TRBJ2-7; perhaps TRBD2 as D (7 bases). Germline lookup yields CDR1 SGHVS and CDR2 FQNEAQ. With 1 base removed from V and 5 bases from J, the gap between germline ends came to 21 bases. CDR3 length: 17 amino acids. CDR3 in amino acids: CASSLVGRGGAPHEQYF. Written as DNA, the CDR3 is TGTGCCAGCAGCTTAGTGGGGAGGGGGGGCGCTCCCCACGAGCAGTACTTC. Supplemented by reference TRBV7-8 and TRBJ2-7, the full variable domain reads GAGVSQSPRYKVAKRGQDVALRCDPISGHVSLFWYQQALGQGPEFLTYFQNEAQLDKSGLPSDRFFAERPEGSVSTLKIQRTQQEDSAVYLCASSLVGRGGAPHEQYFGPGTRLTVT.

This clone has more than one count but fewer than ten. The chain recombines TRBV4-2 with TRBJ1-4, with D possibly matching TRBD1 (6 bases). The V end was cut by 0 bases, the J end by 8 bases, with 19 bases between. Germline-derived CDR1 and CDR2 are LGHNA and YNFKEQ. The CDR3 runs 17 residues. The CDR3 DNA reads TGTGCCAGCAGCCAAGAGTGGGACGGGACACCAAAGGAAAAACTGTTTTTT. Its protein is CASSQEWDGTPKEKLFF.

This chain joins TRBV13 and TRBJ2-7; 10 bases are a match to TRBD2. Per the germline V gene, CDR1 is PRHDT and CDR2 is FYEKMQ (reference sequence). CDR3 size: 15 residues. V trimming: 5 bases; J trimming: 4 bases; junction bases outside the gene matches: 8. The CDR3 loop reads CASSGRLAGNYEQYF. The CDR3 DNA is TGTGCCAGCAGCGGCCGACTAGCGGGTAATTACGAGCAGTACTTC.

This chain uses TRBV7-6 with TRBJ1-3; D not certain. Per the germline V gene, CDR1 is SGHVS and CDR2 is FNYEAQ. Trimming left V 1 base short and J 0 bases short, with 10 bases between. CDR3 size: 16 residues. The chain's CDR3 is CASSLVSAGSGNTIYF. In nucleotides, the CDR3 is TGTGCCAGCAGCTTAGTTTCTGCAGGCTCTGGAAACACCATATATTTT.

The rearrangement joins TRBV19 to TRBJ1-5; perhaps TRBD1 as D (5 bases). This CDR3 has 17 residues. Trimming removed 1 base at V and 0 bases at J, with 13 bases between. The V gene's germline CDR1 is LNHDA and CDR2 SQIVND (reference sequence). The CDR3 DNA is TGTGCCAGTAGTATAGTGAGGACAAGCTATAGCAATCAGCCCCAGCATTTT. This encodes CASSIVRTSYSNQPQHF.

The chain has TRBV4-1 and TRBJ1-5; maybe TRBD1 (5 bases). There are 17 residues in the CDR3. CDR1 and CDR2 (germline): MGHRA, YSYEKL. V dropped 1 base and J dropped 0 bases, with 13 bases sitting between them. CDR3 amino acids: CASSQGWGGYSNQPQHF. CDR3 nucleotides: TGCGCCAGCAGCCAAGGGTGGGGGGGATATAGCAATCAGCCCCAGCATTTT.

The V gene is TRBV18, the J gene TRBJ1-1; 7 bases agree with TRBD1. The CDR3 sequence is 14 residues long. The V gene's germline CDR1 is KGHSH and CDR2 LQKENI. V gave up 3 bases and J gave up 5 bases; unmatched junction bases: 6. The CDR3 loop reads CASSPRDRGTEAFF. The DNA for the CDR3 is TGTGCCAGCTCACCCCGGGACAGAGGAACTGAAGCTTTCTTT.

In regard to this clone: A read error may account for a junction end that differs from germline. Additional DNA sequences in this sample encode the identical CDR3. The J gene is TRBJ1-1, the V gene TRBV4-3, with a possible D match to TRBD1 (6 bases). The CDR3 is made up of 15 amino acids. The germline V gene encodes CDR1 LGHNA and CDR2 YSLEER. CDR3 bases: TGCGCCAGCAGCCAAGAGGACAGCCGATACACCGAAGCTTTCTTT. Its protein is CASSQEDSRYTEAFF.

The chain carries TRBV7-6 and TRBJ1-2; D ambiguous. This CDR3 has 13 amino acids. Per germline, CDR1 SGHVS and CDR2 FNYEAQ. V was cut by 1 base and J by 2 bases, with 5 bases left in between. CDR3 sequence: CASSLGRNYGYTF. The CDR3 nucleotides are TGTGCCAGCAGCTTAGGCAGAAACTATGGCTACACCTTC.

This clone was recorded a few times. The chain carries TRBV4-3 and TRBJ2-7; 8 positions match TRBD2. CDR3 size: 18 residues. Per germline, CDR1 LGHNA and CDR2 YSLEER. The J segment lost 2 bases and the V segment lost 0 bases, leaving 12 bases of the junction unmatched. CDR3 sequence: CASSQEGVRGATTYEQYF. CDR3 sequence (DNA): TGCGCCAGCAGCCAAGAAGGGGTGCGGGGGGCTACCACCTACGAGCAGTACTTC.

In its sample, this clone was seen once. This sequence joins TRBV7-2 and TRBJ2-3, with 10 bases that match TRBD2. The V gene's germline CDR1 is SGHTA and CDR2 FQGNSA. J lost 2 bases, V lost 4 bases, and 9 bases had no gene match. The CDR3 is 17 residues long. Written as DNA, the CDR3 is TGTGCCAGCAGCTCAGGTCGAAGCGGGGGGGCCACAGATACGCAGTATTTT. Its protein product is CASSSGRSGGATDTQYF.

The chain employs TRBV7-9 and TRBJ2-7; 10 nucleotides agree with TRBD2. J was trimmed by 4 bases and V by 7 bases; bases with no gene match: 7. Germline CDR1 and CDR2: SEHNR and FQNEAQ (reference sequence). The CDR3 loop spans 14 amino acids. CDR3 amino acids: CASKPGLAIYEQYF. The DNA of the CDR3 is TGTGCCAGCAAGCCGGGACTAGCGATATACGAGCAGTACTTC.

This sequence joins TRBV6-5 and TRBJ2-3; D gene uncertain. The CDR3 contains 14 residues. V lost 0 bases and J 4 bases, leaving 8 bases between the germline ends. Germline CDR1 is MNHEY and CDR2 is SVGAGI. CDR3 in amino acids: CASSYSVQADTQYF. The CDR3 DNA follows: TGTGCCAGCAGTTACTCGGTTCAGGCAGATACGCAGTATTTT.

This sequence joins TRBV5-1 and TRBJ2-3; TRBD2 aligns across 9 bases. This CDR3 is built from 17 residues. Germline CDR1 and CDR2: SGHRS and YFSETQ. The trim removed 3 bases at V and 6 bases at J, leaving 14 bases unmatched. The CDR3 is CASSSTTRGGVGDTQYF. The DNA of the CDR3 is TGCGCCAGCAGCTCGACCACGCGGGGGGGCGTGGGGGATACGCAGTATTTT.

This rearrangement joins TRBV5-5 to TRBJ2-7, with 11 bases fitting TRBD1. Per the germline V gene, CDR1 is SGHKS and CDR2 is YYEKEE (reference sequence). The CDR3 is made up of 16 amino acids. V dropped 4 bases and J dropped 3; count of bases not matched to a gene: 9. Written as DNA, the CDR3 is TGTGCCAGCAGCCGAATTACCGGGACAGGGGGCTACGAGCAGTACTTC. This translates into CASSRITGTGGYEQYF.

This chain connects TRBV25-1 to TRBJ2-7; D unclear. Germline lookup yields CDR1 MGHDK and CDR2 SYGVNS. There are 15 residues in the CDR3. The ends were cut back, 2 bases at V and 5 bases at J, with 16 bases in the middle. CDR3 sequence (DNA): TGTGCCAGCAGTGAACTGTTAGGCGCGGTCCACGAGCAGTACTTC. It encodes CASSELLGAVHEQYF.

This chain connects TRBV7-2 to TRBJ1-2; the D is unclear. Between the trimmed V and J ends, which lost 2 bases and 2 bases, there was a span of 18 bases. The CDR3 totals 17 residues. The germline V gene has CDR1 SGHTA and CDR2 FQGNSA. This CDR3 reads CASSLSFTGRTNYGYTF. The CDR3 DNA follows: TGTGCCAGCAGCTTATCATTCACTGGGAGGACGAACTATGGCTACACCTTC.

The V and J genes are TRBV5-5 and TRBJ1-2; D gene uncertain. Germline CDR1 and CDR2: SGHKS and YYEKEE (reference sequence). The CDR3 is 14 amino acids. V was shortened by 4 bases and J by 2 bases, with 12 bases between the two germline ends. The CDR3 protein is CASSETDMNYGYTF. Written as DNA, the CDR3 is TGTGCCAGCAGCGAAACAGACATGAACTATGGCTACACCTTC. Combining the CDR3 with reference TRBV5-5 and TRBJ1-2 gives the whole variable domain DAGVTQSPTHLIKTRGQQVTLRCSPISGHKSVSWYQQVLGQGPQFIFQYYEKEERGRGNFPDRFSARQFPNYSSELNVNALLLGDSALYLCASSETDMNYGYTFGSGTRLTVV.

The chain combines TRBV4-3 with TRBJ1-2; D is perhaps TRBD1 (6 bases). The CDR3 is 15 residues long. The germline gives CDR1 LGHNA, CDR2 YSLEER. The ends were cut back, 3 bases at V and 2 bases at J, with 13 bases in the middle. In DNA form, the CDR3 reads TGCGCCAGCAGCCAGCTAGCACAGGGAAACTATGGCTACACCTTC. It yields the protein CASSQLAQGNYGYTF.

This clone was seen more than once but under ten times. The chain couples TRBV5-6 to TRBJ1-1; D unresolved. V was cut by 2 bases and J by 0 bases, with 5 bases left in between. This CDR3 has 13 amino acids. Germline V CDR1 and CDR2: SGHDT, YYEEEE. The CDR3 here is CASSFQLNTEAFF. In DNA form, the CDR3 reads TGTGCCAGCAGCTTTCAGTTGAACACTGAAGCTTTCTTT.

The table lists this clone with a few counts. V is TRBV6-6 and J is TRBJ2-3; TRBD2 matches 7 bases. Germline V CDR1 and CDR2: MNHNY, SVGAGI (reference sequence). Trimming removed 4 bases from V and 3 bases from J; junction bases left unmatched: 4. This CDR3 is built from 14 residues. In DNA, the CDR3 is TGTGCCAGCAGTTCTAGCGGTAATACAGATACGCAGTATTTT. Its protein is CASSSSGNTDTQYF.

V usage is TRBV7-7 and J usage is TRBJ2-1, with 7 positions matching TRBD1. CDR1 and CDR2 (germline): SSHAT, FNYEAQ (reference sequence). CDR3 length: 14 residues. V lost 4 bases, J lost 5 bases, and 5 bases stayed unmatched. The CDR3 spells CASSSQGQNNEQFF. Here the CDR3 DNA reads TGTGCCAGCAGCTCCCAGGGACAGAACAATGAGCAGTTCTTC.

This chain joins TRBV19 and TRBJ1-6; 7 positions agree with TRBD1. This CDR3 is 16 amino acids long. CDR1 is LNHDA and CDR2 is SQIVND in the germline V gene (reference sequence). Trimming cost V 2 bases and J 1 base; bases outside gene matches: 2. In DNA form, the CDR3 reads TGTGCCAGTAGTATATACAGGGGATCCTATAATTCACCCCTCCACTTT. Its protein product is CASSIYRGSYNSPLHF.

This chain uses TRBV4-3 with TRBJ1-2; D gene unclear. From germline, CDR1 is LGHNA and CDR2 YSLEER. V lost 3 bases, J lost 8 bases, and 22 bases lay in between. The CDR3 has 16 residues. CDR3 region: CASSQGRSGGLGGYTF. CDR3 DNA: TGCGCCAGCAGCCAGGGGAGGTCGGGCGGCCTAGGAGGCTACACCTTC.

The chain is built from TRBV4-3 and TRBJ1-3; D ambiguous. The CDR3 runs to 15 residues. V lost 4 bases to trimming and J lost 4 bases, with 14 bases between them. Germline V CDR1 and CDR2: LGHNA, YSLEER. In nucleotides, the CDR3 is TGCGCCAGCAGCCCCGAGGAGGGTAGAGGAAACACCATATATTTT. Residues: CASSPEEGRGNTIYF.